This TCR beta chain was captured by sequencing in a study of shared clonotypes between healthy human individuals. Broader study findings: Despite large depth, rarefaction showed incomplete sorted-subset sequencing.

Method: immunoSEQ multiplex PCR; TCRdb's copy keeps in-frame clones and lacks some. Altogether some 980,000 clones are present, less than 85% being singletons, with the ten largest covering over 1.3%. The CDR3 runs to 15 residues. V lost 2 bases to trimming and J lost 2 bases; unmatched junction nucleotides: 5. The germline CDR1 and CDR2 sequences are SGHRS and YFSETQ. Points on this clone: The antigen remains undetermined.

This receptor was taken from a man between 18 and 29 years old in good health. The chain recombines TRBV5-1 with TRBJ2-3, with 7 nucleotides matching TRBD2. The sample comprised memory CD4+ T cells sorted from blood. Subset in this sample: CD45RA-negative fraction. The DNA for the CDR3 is TGCGCCAGCAGCTTAACCCGGGGGGACACAGATACGCAGTATTTT. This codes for CASSLTRGDTDTQYF.